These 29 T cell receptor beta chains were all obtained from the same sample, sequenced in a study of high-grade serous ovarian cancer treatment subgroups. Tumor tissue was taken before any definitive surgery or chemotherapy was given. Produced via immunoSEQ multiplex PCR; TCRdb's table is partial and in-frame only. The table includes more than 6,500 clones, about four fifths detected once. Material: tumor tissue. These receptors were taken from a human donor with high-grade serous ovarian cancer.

This chain's CDR3 is CASSPTSGALTDTQYF. The CDR3 DNA sequence: TGTGCCAGCAGCCCGACTAGCGGAGCCCTTACAGATACGCAGTATTTT. V is TRBV7-2 and J is TRBJ2-3; 9 bases are shared with TRBD2. This CDR3 region has 16 residues. V shed 5 bases, J shed 3 bases, and the junction held 9 bases outside the gene matches. Germline values: CDR1 SGHTA, CDR2 FQGNSA.

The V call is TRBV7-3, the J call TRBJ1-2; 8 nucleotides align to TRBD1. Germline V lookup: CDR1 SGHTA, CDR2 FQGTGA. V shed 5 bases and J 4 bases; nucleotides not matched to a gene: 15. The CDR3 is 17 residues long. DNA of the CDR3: TGTGCCAGCAGCCCTAAGCCCGGGACAGGTTCGAGCTATGGCTACACCTTC. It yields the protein CASSPKPGTGSSYGYTF.

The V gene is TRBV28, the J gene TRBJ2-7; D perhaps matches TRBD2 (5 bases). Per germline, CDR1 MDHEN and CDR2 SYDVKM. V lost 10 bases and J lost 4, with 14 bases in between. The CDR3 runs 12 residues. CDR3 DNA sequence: TGTGCCACCGTCGGGGTATCTTACGAGCAGTACTTC. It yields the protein CATVGVSYEQYF.

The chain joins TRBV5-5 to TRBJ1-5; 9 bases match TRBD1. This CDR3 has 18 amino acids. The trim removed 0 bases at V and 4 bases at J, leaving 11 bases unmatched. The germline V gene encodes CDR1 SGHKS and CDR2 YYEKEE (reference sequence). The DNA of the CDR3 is TGTGCCAGCAGCTTGGCCGTGAGACAGGGGGACCTTAATCAGCCCCAGCATTTT. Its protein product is CASSLAVRQGDLNQPQHF.

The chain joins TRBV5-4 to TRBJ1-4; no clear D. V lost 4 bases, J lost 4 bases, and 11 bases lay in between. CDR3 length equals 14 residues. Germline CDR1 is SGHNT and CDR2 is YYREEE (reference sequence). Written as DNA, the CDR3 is TGTGCCAGCAGCCCCAGCCCTGATAATGAAAAACTGTTTTTT. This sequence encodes CASSPSPDNEKLFF.

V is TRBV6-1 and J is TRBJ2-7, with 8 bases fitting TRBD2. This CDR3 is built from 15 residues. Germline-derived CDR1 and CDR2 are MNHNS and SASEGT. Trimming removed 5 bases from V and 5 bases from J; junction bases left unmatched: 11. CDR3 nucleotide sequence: TGTGCCAGCAGTCATACTAGCGGCCCCCCGGACGAGCAGTACTTC. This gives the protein CASSHTSGPPDEQYF.

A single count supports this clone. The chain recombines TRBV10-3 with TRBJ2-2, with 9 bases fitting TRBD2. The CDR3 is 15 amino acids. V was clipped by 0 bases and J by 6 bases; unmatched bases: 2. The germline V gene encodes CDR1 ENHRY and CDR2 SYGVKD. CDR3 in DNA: TGTGCCATCAGTGAGTCCTTAGCGGGAGCCGGGGAGCTGTTTTTT. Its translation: CAISESLAGAGELFF.

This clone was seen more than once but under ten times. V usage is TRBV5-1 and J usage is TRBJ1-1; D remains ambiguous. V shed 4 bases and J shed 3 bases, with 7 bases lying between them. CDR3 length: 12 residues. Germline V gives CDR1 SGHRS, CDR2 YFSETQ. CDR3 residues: CASSLVDTEAFF. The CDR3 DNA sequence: TGCGCCAGCAGCCTGGTCGACACTGAAGCTTTCTTT.

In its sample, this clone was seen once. CDR3 in amino acids: CASSSPPGNTEAFF. The CDR3 coding sequence is TGTGCCAGCAGTTCCCCTCCGGGGAACACTGAAGCTTTCTTT. The V gene is TRBV28, the J gene TRBJ1-1, with D uncertain. From germline, CDR1 is MDHEN and CDR2 SYDVKM. V lost 4 bases, J lost 1 base, and 10 bases lay in between. This CDR3 has 14 residues. The full variable domain, in which reference TRBV28 and TRBJ1-1 provide the parts outside the CDR3, is DVKVTQSSRYLVKRTGEKVFLECVQDMDHENMFWYRQDPGLGLRLIYFSYDVKMKEKGDIPEGYSVSREKKERFSLILESASTNQTSMYLCASSSPPGNTEAFFGQGTRLTVV.

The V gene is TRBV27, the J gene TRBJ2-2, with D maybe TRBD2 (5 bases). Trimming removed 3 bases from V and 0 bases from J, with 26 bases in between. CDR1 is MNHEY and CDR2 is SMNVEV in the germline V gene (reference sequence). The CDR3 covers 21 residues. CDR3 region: CASSFLGRQTGNPSNTGELFF. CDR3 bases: TGTGCCAGCAGTTTCTTGGGTCGGCAAACCGGGAACCCTTCGAACACCGGGGAGCTGTTTTTT.

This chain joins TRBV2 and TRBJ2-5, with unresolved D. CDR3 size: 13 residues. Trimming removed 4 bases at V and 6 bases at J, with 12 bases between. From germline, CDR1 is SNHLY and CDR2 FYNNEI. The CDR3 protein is CASSGDVVKTQYF. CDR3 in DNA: TGTGCCAGCAGTGGCGATGTCGTAAAGACCCAGTACTTC.

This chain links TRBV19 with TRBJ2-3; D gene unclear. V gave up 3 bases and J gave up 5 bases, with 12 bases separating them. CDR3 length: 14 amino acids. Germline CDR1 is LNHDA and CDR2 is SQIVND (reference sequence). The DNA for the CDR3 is TGTGCCAGTAGTATCGGATTATTGGTAGATACGCAGTATTTT. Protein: CASSIGLLVDTQYF.

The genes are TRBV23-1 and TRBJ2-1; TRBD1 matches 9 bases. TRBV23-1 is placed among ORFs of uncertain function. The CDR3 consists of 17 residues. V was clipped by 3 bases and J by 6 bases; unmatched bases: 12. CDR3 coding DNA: TGCGCCAGCAGTCAGTTTCCGGGACAGGGAGACCCCAATGAGCAGTTCTTC. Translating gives CASSQFPGQGDPNEQFF.

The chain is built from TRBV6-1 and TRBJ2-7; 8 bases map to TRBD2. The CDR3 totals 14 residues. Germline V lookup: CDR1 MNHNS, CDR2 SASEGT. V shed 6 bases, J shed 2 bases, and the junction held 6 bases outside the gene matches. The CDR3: CASRTSAHTYEQYF. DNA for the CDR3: TGTGCCAGCAGGACTAGCGCTCACACCTACGAGCAGTACTTC.

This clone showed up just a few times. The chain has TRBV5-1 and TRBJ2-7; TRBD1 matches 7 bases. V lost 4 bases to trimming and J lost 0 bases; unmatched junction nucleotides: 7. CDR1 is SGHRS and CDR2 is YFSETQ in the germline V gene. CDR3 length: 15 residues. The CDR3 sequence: CASSPPDRLSYEQYF. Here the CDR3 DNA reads TGCGCCAGCAGCCCACCGGACAGGCTCTCCTACGAGCAGTACTTC.

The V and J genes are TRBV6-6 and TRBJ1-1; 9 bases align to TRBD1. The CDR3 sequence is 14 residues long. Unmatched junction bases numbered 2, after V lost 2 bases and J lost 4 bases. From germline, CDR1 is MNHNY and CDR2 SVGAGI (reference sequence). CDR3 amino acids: CASSYGQGITEAFF. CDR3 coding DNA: TGTGCCAGCAGTTACGGACAGGGGATCACTGAAGCTTTCTTT.

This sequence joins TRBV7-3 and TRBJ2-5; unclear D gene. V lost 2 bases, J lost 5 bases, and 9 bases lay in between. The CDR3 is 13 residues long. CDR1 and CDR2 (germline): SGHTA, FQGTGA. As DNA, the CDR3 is TGTGCCAGCAGCTTAGCGAATCCCGAGACCCAGTACTTC. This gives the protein CASSLANPETQYF.

The CDR3 DNA reads as TGTGCCAGCAGCCGAACGCCGAGTTTCAATCCCGAGCCCCAGCATTTT. Encoded protein: CASSRTPSFNPEPQHF. The chain is built from TRBV27 and TRBJ1-5; unclear D gene. The CDR3 spans 16 residues. CDR1 is MNHEY and CDR2 is SMNVEV in the germline V gene (reference sequence). V was clipped by 6 bases and J by 8 bases, with 23 bases between them.

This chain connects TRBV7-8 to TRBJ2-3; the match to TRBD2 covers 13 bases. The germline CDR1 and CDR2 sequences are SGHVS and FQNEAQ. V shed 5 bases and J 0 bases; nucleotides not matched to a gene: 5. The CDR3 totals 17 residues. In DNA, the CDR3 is TGTGCCAGCAGCCGGACTAGCGGGAGCTATAGCACAGATACGCAGTATTTT. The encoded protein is CASSRTSGSYSTDTQYF.

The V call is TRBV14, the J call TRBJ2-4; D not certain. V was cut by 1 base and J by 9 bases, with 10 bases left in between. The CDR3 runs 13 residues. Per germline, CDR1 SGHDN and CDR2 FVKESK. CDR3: CASSQVGSSIQYF. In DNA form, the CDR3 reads TGTGCCAGCAGCCAAGTTGGCTCCAGCATTCAGTACTTC.

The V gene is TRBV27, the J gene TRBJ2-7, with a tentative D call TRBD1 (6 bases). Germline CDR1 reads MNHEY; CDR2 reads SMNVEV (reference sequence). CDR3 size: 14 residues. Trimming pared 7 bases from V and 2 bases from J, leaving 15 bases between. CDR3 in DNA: TGTGCCAGCAAGGATCGGGACACAGCCTACGAGCAGTACTTC. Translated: CASKDRDTAYEQYF.

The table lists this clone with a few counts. The CDR3: CASSQEREGSYEQYF. CDR3 coding DNA: TGTGCCAGCAGCCAAGAGCGGGAGGGCTCCTACGAGCAGTACTTC. V is TRBV4-2 and J is TRBJ2-7; 9 bases are a match to TRBD2. The CDR3 runs to 15 residues. CDR1 is LGHNA and CDR2 is YNFKEQ in the germline V gene. V shed 0 bases, J shed 0 bases, and the junction held 0 bases outside the gene matches.

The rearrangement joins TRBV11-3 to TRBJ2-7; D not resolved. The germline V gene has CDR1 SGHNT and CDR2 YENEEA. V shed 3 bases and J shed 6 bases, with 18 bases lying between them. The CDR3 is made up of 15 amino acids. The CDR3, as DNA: TGTGCCAGCAGCTTTATAAACGGCCCCTCGGGCGAGCAGTACTTC. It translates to CASSFINGPSGEQYF.

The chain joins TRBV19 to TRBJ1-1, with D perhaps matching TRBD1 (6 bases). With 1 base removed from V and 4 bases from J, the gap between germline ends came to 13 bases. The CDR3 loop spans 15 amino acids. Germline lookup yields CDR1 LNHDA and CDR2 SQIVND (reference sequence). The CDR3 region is CASSIVRGARTEAFF. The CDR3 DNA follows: TGTGCCAGTAGTATAGTACGGGGGGCGCGCACTGAAGCTTTCTTT.

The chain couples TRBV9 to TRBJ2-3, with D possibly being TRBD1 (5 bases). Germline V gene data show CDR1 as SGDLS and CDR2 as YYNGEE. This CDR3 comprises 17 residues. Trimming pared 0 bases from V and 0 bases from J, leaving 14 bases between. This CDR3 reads CASSVGSGQGSTDTQYF. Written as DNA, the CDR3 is TGTGCCAGCAGCGTAGGTAGTGGGCAGGGAAGCACAGATACGCAGTATTTT.

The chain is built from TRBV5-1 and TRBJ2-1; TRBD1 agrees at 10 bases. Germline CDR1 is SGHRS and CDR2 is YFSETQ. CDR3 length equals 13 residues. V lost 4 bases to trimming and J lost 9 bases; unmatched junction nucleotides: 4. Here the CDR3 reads CASSDGTGVEQFF. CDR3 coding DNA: TGCGCCAGCAGCGACGGGACAGGGGTTGAGCAGTTCTTC.

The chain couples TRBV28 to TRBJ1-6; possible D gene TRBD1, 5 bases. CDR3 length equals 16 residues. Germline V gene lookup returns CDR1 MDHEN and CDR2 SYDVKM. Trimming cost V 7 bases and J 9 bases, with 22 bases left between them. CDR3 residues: CASTSPGEGLASPLHF. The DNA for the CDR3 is TGTGCCAGCACCTCCCCGGGGGAGGGACTCGCTTCACCCCTCCACTTT.

The CDR3 region has the DNA TGTGCCAGCACCCCGGGAGGATCCTACAATGAGCAGTTCTTC. Encoded protein: CASTPGGSYNEQFF. This sequence joins TRBV25-1 and TRBJ2-1; TRBD2 matches at 7 bases. The CDR3 consists of 14 residues. From germline, CDR1 is MGHDK and CDR2 SYGVNS. The V and J ends lost 7 bases and 1 base, in that order; junction bases with no gene match: 4.

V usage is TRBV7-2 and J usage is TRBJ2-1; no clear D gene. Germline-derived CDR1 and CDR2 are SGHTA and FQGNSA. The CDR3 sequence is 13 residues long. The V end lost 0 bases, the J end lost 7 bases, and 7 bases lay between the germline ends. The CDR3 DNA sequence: TGTGCCAGCAGCTTAGCAGGGCGGAATGAGCAGTTCTTC. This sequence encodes CASSLAGRNEQFF.